This TCR beta chain came from a study of CD8 T cells in ankylosing spondylitis. TCRdb ran MiXCR on the 5' RACE reads and lists one entry per CDR3 protein. The table includes 700,000 or so distinct CDR3 sequences, roughly 19% detected once. The CDR3 totals 16 residues. Germline trimming cut 5 bases from V and 8 bases from J; bases unmatched to any gene: 13. Germline V gives CDR1 SEHNR, CDR2 FQNEAQ (reference sequence). Overall study findings and caveats: Typical of ankylosing spondylitis blood, it appeared, was a TCR beta motif of under 10 highly homologous variants. Those disease-linked clones were CD8+; they were also relatively rare in peripheral blood.

The table lists this clonotype with a few counts. Its antigen is unidentified. This receptor was obtained from a male donor with ankylosing spondylitis. Sample: blood, either unsorted or a sorted T cell fraction (not recorded which). The rearrangement joins TRBV7-9 to TRBJ2-1; 9 nucleotides match TRBD2. The CDR3 spells CASSLASGIPGDEQFF. The DNA of the CDR3 is TGTGCCAGCAGCCTCGCTAGCGGGATCCCGGGGGATGAGCAGTTCTTC.